This TCR beta chain was captured by sequencing in a study of T cells in Graves' hyperthyroidism and ophthalmopathy. The V gene lost 0 bases and the J gene lost 8 bases, with 7 bases spanning the gap. The CDR3 is made up of 12 amino acids. Per the germline V gene, CDR1 is MNHEY and CDR2 is SMNVEV (reference sequence). Graves' hyperthyroidism was deemed stable absent ophthalmopathy progression within 18 months. Diagnosis relied on clinical symptoms, serum thyroxine and TRAb, thyroid ultrasound and orbital computed tomography. Researchers amplified the TCR beta CDR3 regions from RNA transcripts. A first-round RT-PCR of the TCR CDR3 used the HTBI primer set. TCRdb itself ran the multiplex PCR reads through MiXCR, one entry per CDR3 protein. Here the sample spans 250,000 to 300,000 distinct CDR3 sequences, approximately 14% being singletons. Study results and caveats: The majority of expanded thyroid clonotypes above 0.001 also appeared in blood. Onset of ophthalmopathy came a median around 6.2 months after the model predicted it.

This clonotype was counted ten times or more. Its specificity is unknown. The chain employs TRBV27 and TRBJ1-2; D remains ambiguous. This receptor was taken from a middle-aged woman with Graves' hyperthyroidism. Sequenced sample: blood. Written as DNA, the CDR3 is TGTGCCAGCAGTTTATCCGGTAGAGGCTACACCTTC. It translates to CASSLSGRGYTF.